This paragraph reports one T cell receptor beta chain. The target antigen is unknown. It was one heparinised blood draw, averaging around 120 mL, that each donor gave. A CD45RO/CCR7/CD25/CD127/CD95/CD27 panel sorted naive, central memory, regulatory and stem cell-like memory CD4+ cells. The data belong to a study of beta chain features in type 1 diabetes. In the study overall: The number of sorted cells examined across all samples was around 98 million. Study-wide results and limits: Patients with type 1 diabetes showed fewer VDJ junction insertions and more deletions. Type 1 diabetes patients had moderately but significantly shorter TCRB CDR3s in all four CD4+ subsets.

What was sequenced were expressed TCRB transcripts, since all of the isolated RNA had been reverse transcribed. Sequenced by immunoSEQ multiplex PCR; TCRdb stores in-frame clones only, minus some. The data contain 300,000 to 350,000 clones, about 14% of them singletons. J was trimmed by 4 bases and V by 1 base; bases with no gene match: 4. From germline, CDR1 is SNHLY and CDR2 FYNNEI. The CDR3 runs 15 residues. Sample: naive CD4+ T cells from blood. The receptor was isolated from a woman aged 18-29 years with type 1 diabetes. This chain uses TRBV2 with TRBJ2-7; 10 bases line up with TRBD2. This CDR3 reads CASSEVTSGTYEQYF. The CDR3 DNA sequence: TGTGCCAGCAGTGAAGTCACTAGCGGGACGTACGAGCAGTACTTC.